These T cell receptor beta chains were read from a single sample in a study of blood T cell repertoires in COVID-19. The repertoire was sequenced with immunoSEQ multiplex PCR; TCRdb's copy has only in-frame clones and lacks some. Among 250,000 or so clones listed, 85% were seen once. Sample: peripheral blood. These receptors originate from a woman aged 55-75 years with active or convalescent COVID-19. Both conserved end residues are part of each CDR3.

CDR3 length	V gene	J gene	CDR3 protein
15	TRBV6-2/TRBV6-3	TRBJ1-2	CASSYRNRDRYGYTF
15	TRBV18	TRBJ2-1	CASSPGLAENNEQFF
13	TRBV12-3/TRBV12-4	TRBJ1-1	CASSLGGAREAFF
17	TRBV7-2	TRBJ2-2	CASSLAGGRGATGELFF
15	TRBV19	TRBJ1-2	CASSTPGTGIRGYTF
14	TRBV2	TRBJ2-3	CASRSRRDTDTQYF
15	TRBV19	TRBJ2-1	CASSIGSDSYNEQFF
14	TRBV6-5	TRBJ1-2	CASSYEGVLSGYTF
16	TRBV18	TRBJ2-1	CASSPRTSGSVNEQFF
16	TRBV30	TRBJ1-4	CAWTGRLTGVNEKLFF
16	TRBV7-2	TRBJ1-2	CASSLREGQGRSGYTF
16	TRBV5-1	TRBJ1-1	CASRKGQGAMGTEAFF
16	TRBV7-8	TRBJ1-5	CASSLGGQGAGQPQHF
15	TRBV28	TRBJ1-6	CASSVPVSRHSPLHF
15	TRBV19	TRBJ1-1	CASSRSMDRGTEAFF
14	TRBV30	TRBJ2-5	CAWKPLDSQETQYF
15	TRBV29-1	TRBJ2-3	CSATGLAGGTDTQYF